The 25 T cell receptor beta chains listed next were all sequenced from one sample in a study of memory CD4+ T cells and cytomegalovirus serostatus. Here immunoSEQ multiplex PCR was the method, and the copy in TCRdb shows in-frame clones only, minus some. The sample includes approximately 44,000 clones, around 76% of them seen just once. The sort gate was single viable CD3+CD4+CD8-CD45RO+ cells for memory CD4+ T cells. Sequencing used memory CD4+ T cells from blood. These receptors all come from an adult in good health and CMV-seronegative.

This rearrangement joins TRBV28 to TRBJ1-4, with D perhaps matching TRBD1 (5 bases). Germline V gene lookup returns CDR1 MDHEN and CDR2 SYDVKM. The CDR3 runs to 14 residues. Trimming took 3 bases from V and 7 from J, leaving 12 bases between them. CDR3 residues: CASSLGGIGEKLFF. The CDR3 DNA is TGTGCCAGCAGTTTGGGGGGTATAGGTGAAAAACTGTTTTTT. Variable domain in full (rest from reference TRBV28 and TRBJ1-4): DVKVTQSSRYLVKRTGEKVFLECVQDMDHENMFWYRQDPGLGLRLIYFSYDVKMKEKGDIPEGYSVSREKKERFSLILESASTNQTSMYLCASSLGGIGEKLFFGSGTQLSVL.

This clone was picked up a small number of times. This same CDR3 is encoded by further DNA sequences in the sample. The V and J genes are TRBV5-1 and TRBJ2-1; D possibly matches TRBD1 or TRBD2 (5 bases each). Germline V gene data show CDR1 as SGHRS and CDR2 as YFSETQ. This CDR3 comprises 11 residues. V dropped 4 bases and J dropped 7 bases, with 6 bases sitting between them. DNA of the CDR3: TGCGCCAGCAGCGAGGGGAATGAGCAGTTCTTC. Its protein is CASSEGNEQFF.

The chain is built from TRBV10-2 and TRBJ2-3, with 8 bases fitting TRBD1. The CDR3 is 16 residues long. Trimming took 3 bases from V and 5 from J; bases not matched to a gene: 10. CDR1 and CDR2 from the germline V gene are WSHSY and SAAADI. CDR3 in amino acids: CASSDIRGLRGDTQYF. The CDR3 DNA is TGCGCCAGCAGTGACATCAGGGGGCTTCGGGGAGATACGCAGTATTTT.

The chain employs TRBV2 and TRBJ2-5; D ambiguous. V shed 8 bases and J shed 5 bases, with 12 bases lying between them. Germline CDR1 and CDR2: SNHLY and FYNNEI. This CDR3 region has 12 residues. CDR3: CASGPGFETQYF. Here the CDR3 DNA reads TGTGCCAGCGGGCCCGGTTTTGAGACCCAGTACTTC.

This rearrangement joins TRBV2 to TRBJ1-1, with a tentative D call TRBD1 (6 bases). Trimming removed 8 bases from V and 3 bases from J, with 10 bases in between. Germline CDR1 and CDR2: SNHLY and FYNNEI. CDR3 length: 12 amino acids. CDR3 bases: TGTGCCAGCGGGGGGCAGGACACTGAAGCTTTCTTT. It encodes CASGGQDTEAFF.

The CDR3 nucleotides are TGTGCCAGCAGGAGGGATATTAATGAAAAACTGTTTTTT. Residues: CASRRDINEKLFF. J is TRBJ1-4 and V is TRBV6-6, with D uncertain. The germline V gene has CDR1 MNHNY and CDR2 SVGAGI (reference sequence). The germline V and J ends were trimmed by 6 bases and 4 bases, with 9 bases remaining between them. CDR3 length equals 13 residues.

Comment on this clone: The sample holds other DNA sequences that translate to the same CDR3. The V call is TRBV7-3, the J call TRBJ1-1, with D unresolved. V was clipped by 4 bases and J by 5 bases, with 11 bases between them. This CDR3 comprises 13 residues. Germline assignment: CDR1 SGHTA and CDR2 FQGTGA. CDR3 amino acids: CASSYLAGTEAFF. CDR3 nucleotides: TGTGCCAGCAGCTACCTTGCTGGGACTGAAGCTTTCTTT. Complete variable domain (other parts from reference TRBV7-3 and TRBJ1-1): GAGVSQTPSNKVTEKGKYVELRCDPISGHTALYWYRQSLGQGPEFLIYFQGTGAADDSGLPNDRFFAVRPEGSVSTLKIQRTERGDSAVYLCASSYLAGTEAFFGQGTRLTVV.

The V gene is TRBV7-2, the J gene TRBJ1-4; D gene ambiguous. The CDR3 is 15 residues long. From germline, CDR1 is SGHTA and CDR2 FQGNSA. The V end lost 1 base, the J end lost 8 bases, and 14 bases lay between the germline ends. The CDR3 region has the DNA TGTGCCAGCAGCTTAGGATTTGCGAGGGAAGAAAAACTGTTTTTT. As protein: CASSLGFAREEKLFF.

In this sample, this clone turned up once. This chain links TRBV5-1 with TRBJ1-5; no reliable D call. Trimming pared 4 bases from V and 3 bases from J, leaving 8 bases between. The CDR3 runs to 13 residues. Per germline, CDR1 SGHRS and CDR2 YFSETQ. The CDR3 loop reads CASSIGPNQPQHF. In DNA, the CDR3 is TGCGCCAGCAGCATCGGGCCCAATCAGCCCCAGCATTTT.

The chain combines TRBV5-1 with TRBJ2-5, with unresolved D. Trimming pared 1 base from V and 1 base from J, leaving 8 bases between. The CDR3 length is 14 residues. CDR1 is SGHRS, CDR2 YFSETQ, per germline. The CDR3 DNA sequence: TGCGCCAGCAGCTTGAATCCCCGCCAAGAGACCCAGTACTTC. It is translated as CASSLNPRQETQYF.

The chain uses TRBV28 and TRBJ2-7; perhaps D is TRBD1 or TRBD2 (5 bases each). Germline assignment: CDR1 MDHEN and CDR2 SYDVKM. Trimming removed 6 bases from V and 4 bases from J, with 25 bases in between. The CDR3 has 17 residues. CDR3 amino acids: CASSPLHSGTDNYEQYF. Written as DNA, the CDR3 is TGTGCCAGCAGCCCTCTCCACTCCGGGACGGATAATTACGAGCAGTACTTC.

J is TRBJ1-2 and V is TRBV5-4; 7 nucleotides agree with TRBD1. This CDR3 spans 15 amino acids. The V gene's germline CDR1 is SGHNT and CDR2 YYREEE (reference sequence). Trimming at V came to 0 bases and at J to 8 bases, leaving 10 bases not matched to a gene. The CDR3 reads CASSLADRTRRGYTF. The CDR3, as DNA: TGTGCCAGCAGCTTGGCGGACAGGACCCGACGGGGCTACACCTTC. The full variable domain, completed using reference TRBV5-4 and TRBJ1-2, is ETGVTQSPTHLIKTRGQQVTLRCSSQSGHNTVSWYQQALGQGPQFIFQYYREEENGRGNFPPRFSGLQFPNYSSELNVNALELDDSALYLCASSLADRTRRGYTFGSGTRLTVV.

A word on this clone: The sample carries other DNA sequences with the same CDR3. V is TRBV6-6 and J is TRBJ2-7, with 7 nucleotides matching TRBD1. V shed 7 bases and J 0 bases; nucleotides not matched to a gene: 9. The CDR3 covers 15 residues. CDR1 MNHNY and CDR2 SVGAGI come from the germline V gene (reference sequence). The CDR3 spells CASTPRQGSSYEQYF. For the CDR3, the DNA is TGTGCCAGCACCCCTCGACAGGGCTCCTCCTACGAGCAGTACTTC.

This chain connects TRBV11-3 to TRBJ1-1; no clear D. Per germline, CDR1 SGHNT and CDR2 YENEEA. Trimming stripped 4 bases from V and 1 base from J, with 13 bases between. This CDR3 is built from 15 residues. This CDR3 is CASSSLGAPNTEAFF. In DNA form, the CDR3 reads TGTGCCAGCAGCTCCCTCGGAGCTCCGAACACTGAAGCTTTCTTT.

The chain links TRBV7-2 to TRBJ1-2, with 9 bases lining up with TRBD1. This CDR3 spans 12 amino acids. Germline lookup yields CDR1 SGHTA and CDR2 FQGNSA. Losses at the gene ends were 3 bases for V and 8 bases for J; bases not matched to a gene: 1. The CDR3 reads CASSLDRGGYTF. DNA of the CDR3: TGTGCCAGCAGCTTGGACAGGGGCGGCTACACCTTC. The full variable domain, in which reference TRBV7-2 and TRBJ1-2 provide the parts outside the CDR3, is GAGVSQSPSNKVTEKGKDVELRCDPISGHTALYWYRQSLGQGLEFLIYFQGNSAPDKSGLPSDRFSAERTGGSVSTLTIQRTQQEDSAVYLCASSLDRGGYTFGSGTRLTVV.

CDR3 DNA: TGTGCCAGCAGCCGTTGGGACTTCAACACCGGGGAGCTGTTTTTT. Protein product: CASSRWDFNTGELFF. The gene calls are TRBV5-4 and TRBJ2-2, with D tentatively TRBD2 (6 bases). Trimming stripped 4 bases from V and 2 bases from J, with 12 bases between. This CDR3 is built from 15 residues. Per germline, CDR1 SGHNT and CDR2 YYREEE (reference sequence).

This chain links TRBV28 with TRBJ1-6, with 7 positions matching TRBD1. From germline, CDR1 is MDHEN and CDR2 SYDVKM. The ends lost 6 bases at V and 7 bases at J; junction bases unmatched: 6. The CDR3 is made up of 14 amino acids. CDR3 bases: TGTGCCAGCAGCCCGACAGGGTCAAATTCACCCCTCCACTTT. It specifies CASSPTGSNSPLHF. The complete variable domain, with remaining parts taken from reference TRBV28 and TRBJ1-6, reads DVKVTQSSRYLVKRTGEKVFLECVQDMDHENMFWYRQDPGLGLRLIYFSYDVKMKEKGDIPEGYSVSREKKERFSLILESASTNQTSMYLCASSPTGSNSPLHFGNGTRLTVT.

V usage is TRBV18 and J usage is TRBJ1-3; possible D gene TRBD1, 5 bases. CDR1 and CDR2 from the germline V gene are KGHSH and LQKENI. Trimming took 0 bases from V and 5 from J, leaving 11 bases between them. The CDR3 extends over 15 amino acids. Here the CDR3 reads CASSPPAGNRNTIYF. The CDR3 DNA reads TGTGCCAGCTCACCACCGGCAGGGAATAGAAACACCATATATTTT.

CDR3 in DNA: TGTGCCAGCAGTGCTGGTGTTCGGGGACGGAAGGGGGCCAACGTCCTGACTTTC. Its protein is CASSAGVRGRKGANVLTF. This sequence joins TRBV2 and TRBJ2-6; D is tentatively TRBD1 or TRBD2 (5 bases each). Per germline, CDR1 SNHLY and CDR2 FYNNEI. Trimming took 4 bases from V and 4 from J, leaving 20 bases between them. CDR3 length: 18 residues. The whole variable domain, remainder taken from reference TRBV2 and TRBJ2-6, is EPEVTQTPSHQVTQMGQEVILRCVPISNHLYFYWYRQILGQKVEFLVSFYNNEISEKSEIFDDQFSVERPDGSNFTLKIRSTKLEDSAMYFCASSAGVRGRKGANVLTFGAGSRLTVL.

Only one count was recorded for this clone. A much larger clone is a single base away; this may be a read error. This chain's CDR3 is CASSLGGMNTEAFF. The DNA for the CDR3 is TGTGCCAGCAGCTTAGGAGGCATGAACACTGAAGCTTTCTTT. The gene calls are TRBV11-3 and TRBJ1-1; D not resolved. Germline V CDR1 and CDR2: SGHNT, YENEEA. The V and J ends lost 1 base and 0 bases respectively, with 6 bases between them. CDR3 length equals 14 residues.

This rearrangement joins TRBV2 to TRBJ2-2; D assignment may be TRBD1 or TRBD2 (5 bases each). Germline assignment: CDR1 SNHLY and CDR2 FYNNEI. The CDR3 loop spans 15 amino acids. CDR3 loop: CASASRGSNTGELFF. CDR3 nucleotide sequence: TGTGCTAGCGCCTCGAGGGGCTCGAACACCGGGGAGCTGTTTTTT.

The chain is built from TRBV2 and TRBJ2-3; D is unclear. Germline assignment: CDR1 SNHLY and CDR2 FYNNEI. This CDR3 has 13 amino acids. Trimming left V 4 bases short and J 3 bases short, with 8 bases between. The CDR3 spells CASSAVGTDTQYF. CDR3 bases: TGTGCCAGCAGTGCTGTAGGGACAGATACGCAGTATTTT.

This clone was found once. The chain couples TRBV7-9 to TRBJ2-7; TRBD2 matches 11 bases. The CDR3 has 14 residues. CDR1 and CDR2 (germline): SEHNR, FQNEAQ (reference sequence). V was pared by 3 bases and J by 5 bases, with 3 bases of the junction left unmatched. CDR3 loop: CASSFSGGANEQYF. As DNA, the CDR3 is TGTGCCAGCAGCTTTAGCGGGGGGGCCAACGAGCAGTACTTC.

V and J are TRBV4-1 and TRBJ2-1; 15 bases map to TRBD2. V lost 4 bases and J lost 1; bases outside the gene matches: 11. The V gene's germline CDR1 is MGHRA and CDR2 YSYEKL. The CDR3 spans 20 residues. The CDR3 sequence: CASSPYRTSGGEKSYNEQFF. The CDR3 DNA reads TGCGCCAGCAGCCCTTATAGGACTAGCGGGGGGGAAAAATCCTACAATGAGCAGTTCTTC.

The rearrangement uses TRBV5-4 and TRBJ1-6, with TRBD1 matching 7 bases. The V segment lost 2 bases and the J segment 6 bases; nucleotides outside the gene matches: 8. Germline V CDR1 and CDR2: SGHNT, YYREEE (reference sequence). The CDR3 is 16 amino acids. As DNA, the CDR3 is TGTGCCAGCAGCTTTGATCCGGACAGGTCTAATTCACCCCTCCACTTT. Its protein product is CASSFDPDRSNSPLHF.